The rows below give T cell receptor beta chains drawn from one sample of a study of Graves' ophthalmopathy and Graves' hyperthyroidism. A single record per CDR3 protein comes from TCRdb applying MiXCR to the multiplex PCR reads. The table shows 900,000 to 1,200,000 distinct CDR3 sequences, with about 40% occurring only once. Sequenced input: peripheral blood or thyroid tissue (not recorded which). The receptors originated from an adult man with Graves' hyperthyroidism. Both conserved end residues are part of each CDR3. Each record gives: clone size, V gene, D gene, J gene, CDR3 protein, CDR3 DNA. The D gene is left open where the match is weak. Rows may omit the clone size; those that give it use once, few, many or a size class.

>-|TRBV12-3/TRBV12-4|-|TRBJ2-6
CASSPRQVPGANVLTF
TGTGCCAGCAGTCCTCGACAGGTCCCTGGGGCCAACGTCCTGACTTTC
>-|TRBV7-9|TRBD1|TRBJ2-7
CASSHRWDRSYEQYF
TGTGCCAGCAGCCATCGCTGGGACAGATCCTACGAGCAGTACTTC
>-|TRBV7-2|TRBD1|TRBJ1-5
CASSLTGGPVHF
TGTGCCAGCAGCTTGACAGGGGGCCCCGTTCATTTT
>-|TRBV7-2|-|TRBJ2-7
CASNKLTESCEQYF
TGTGCCAGCAACAAACTGACAGAGTCCTGCGAGCAGTACTTC
>few|TRBV7-2|TRBD1|TRBJ1-4
CASSWTGSEKLLF
TGTGCCAGCAGCTGGACAGGGAGTGAAAAACTGCTTTTT
>many|TRBV7-2|TRBD1|TRBJ1-2
CASTPPGQGYGYTF
TGTGCCAGCACCCCTCCAGGACAGGGCTATGGCTACACCTTC
>-|TRBV5-1|TRBD1|TRBJ1-2
CASSLDQGADGYTF
TGCGCCAGCAGCTTGGACCAGGGGGCGGATGGCTACACCTTC
>few|TRBV7-9|-|TRBJ1-2
CASSLRGRRMDYGYTF
TGTGCCAGCAGCTTGCGCGGCCGTCGGATGGACTATGGCTACACCTTC
>many|TRBV11-1|-|TRBJ2-5
CASSLARGLYETQYF
TGTGCCAGCAGCTTAGCGCGAGGGCTTTACGAGACCCAGTACTTC
>-|TRBV6-5|TRBD1|TRBJ1-1
CASSTTTDRGGTEAFF
TGTGCCAGCAGTACAACAACGGACAGGGGCGGCACTGAAGCTTTCTTT
>many|TRBV7-9|-|TRBJ1-1
CASSLGQSVGAFF
TGTGCCAGCAGCCTTGGACAGTCCGTGGGGGCTTTCTTT
>many|TRBV12-3/TRBV12-4|TRBD2|TRBJ2-7
CASSYLAGGPYEQYF
TGTGCCAGCAGTTATCTAGCGGGGGGGCCCTACGAGCAGTACTTC
>-|TRBV4-3|TRBD2|TRBJ2-7
CASSQESGTGTSGGAYEQYF
TGCGCCAGCAGCCAAGAAAGCGGGACAGGGACTAGCGGGGGTGCCTACGAGCAGTACTTC
>-|TRBV7-2|TRBD1|TRBJ1-1
CASSSSQGGAFF
TGTGCCAGCAGCTCGTCACAGGGGGGAGCTTTCTTT
>few|TRBV3-1|-|TRBJ1-5
CASSQAPGWNQPQHF
TGTGCCAGCAGCCAAGCCCCCGGTTGGAATCAGCCCCAGCATTTT
>-|TRBV7-9|-|TRBJ1-5
CASSPSGSSRAQHF
TGTGCCAGCAGCCCCTCAGGCTCCTCTAGGGCCCAGCATTTT
>many|TRBV7-8|-|TRBJ2-7
CASSLVTGPLYEQYF
TGTGCCAGCAGCTTAGTCACAGGCCCACTCTACGAGCAGTACTTC
>-|TRBV12-3/TRBV12-4|TRBD1|TRBJ2-7
CASSLSWTGVNEQYF
TGTGCCAGCAGTTTGTCCTGGACAGGGGTAAACGAGCAGTACTTC
>many|TRBV7-2|TRBD1|TRBJ1-5
CASSFHVRQGVQPQHF
TGTGCCAGCAGCTTTCACGTCAGACAGGGAGTTCAGCCCCAGCATTTT
>-|TRBV29-1|TRBD1|TRBJ2-7
CSVKDRGLYEQYF
TGCAGCGTGAAGGACAGGGGGCTCTACGAGCAGTACTTC
>-|TRBV2|TRBD2|TRBJ2-2
CASRSTSASTGELFF
TGTGCCAGCAGATCCACTAGCGCGAGCACCGGGGAGCTGTTTTTT
>once|TRBV29-1|-|TRBJ2-5
CSVADIQETQYF
TGCAGCGTTGCGGACATACAAGAGACCCAGTACTTC
>few|TRBV6-1|-|TRBJ1-5
CASSDGPYYSNQPQHF
TGTGCCAGCAGTGATGGCCCTTATTATAGCAATCAGCCCCAGCATTTT
>-|TRBV15|-|TRBJ1-3
CATSAPGASSGNTIYF
TGTGCCACCAGCGCCCCCGGAGCCAGCTCTGGAAACACCATATATTTT
>few|TRBV10-1|-|TRBJ2-7
CASSVSGYEQYF
TGCGCCAGCAGTGTGAGCGGGTACGAGCAGTACTTC
>-|TRBV7-9|-|TRBJ2-7
CASSFYGSGWDPYEQYF
TGTGCCAGCAGCTTTTATGGTTCGGGTTGGGACCCCTACGAGCAGTACTTC
>many|TRBV4-3|-|TRBJ2-5
CASSQDQWTPLRPETQYF
TGCGCCAGCAGCCAAGATCAGTGGACCCCGCTTCGACCAGAGACCCAGTACTTC
>-|TRBV7-9|-|TRBJ1-4
CASSLGGGQCNEKLFF
TGTGCCAGCAGCTTAGGAGGAGGACAGTGCAATGAAAAACTGTTTTTT
>many|TRBV5-6|-|TRBJ1-1
CASSLRRDLNTEAFF
TGTGCCAGCAGCTTGCGCAGGGACTTGAACACTGAAGCTTTCTTT
>many|TRBV7-9|TRBD1|TRBJ2-7
CASSDDGQAYEQYF
TGTGCCAGCAGCGATGACGGACAGGCCTACGAGCAGTACTTC
>-|TRBV12-3/TRBV12-4|TRBD2|TRBJ2-7
CASSFGLAEAYEQYF
TGTGCCAGCAGTTTTGGCCTAGCGGAAGCCTACGAGCAGTACTTC
>-|TRBV7-2|TRBD1|TRBJ1-5
CASSFGDRGTLQPQHF
TGTGCCAGCAGCTTCGGGGACAGGGGAACCCTTCAGCCCCAGCATTTT
>-|TRBV20-1|-|TRBJ2-7
CSAHLGAVGEQYF
TGCAGTGCTCACCTCGGGGCGGTCGGAGAGCAGTACTTC
>-|TRBV25-1|TRBD1|TRBJ1-6
CASGGQGILNSPLHF
TGTGCCAGCGGTGGACAGGGGATACTTAATTCACCCCTCCACTTT
>-|TRBV7-8|-|TRBJ1-1
CASSLSLDNPNTEAFF
TGTGCCAGCAGCTTGTCGCTGGACAACCCTAACACTGAAGCTTTCTTT
>-|TRBV9|-|TRBJ1-6
CASSVDTFRVLHF
TGTGCCAGCAGCGTAGACACCTTTCGGGTCCTCCACTTT
>-|TRBV7-9|TRBD1|TRBJ1-6
CASSFDTGGSSPLHF
TGTGCCAGCAGCTTCGATACAGGGGGCAGTTCACCCCTCCACTTT
>many|TRBV9|-|TRBJ1-1
CASSVAGARDTEAFF
TGTGCCAGCAGCGTAGCAGGGGCGCGGGACACTGAAGCTTTCTTT
>-|TRBV9|TRBD2|TRBJ2-7
CASSALAGGIYEQYF
TGCGCCAGCAGCGCGTTAGCGGGAGGTATATACGAGCAGTACTTC
>-|TRBV5-1|TRBD1|TRBJ2-7
CASTPGGTGSGEQYF
TGCGCCAGCACCCCCGGGGGGACAGGGTCTGGCGAGCAGTACTTC
>-|TRBV12-3/TRBV12-4|-|TRBJ1-2
CASLHPRGGHSYTF
TGTGCCAGCCTACACCCCCGGGGTGGCCATAGCTACACCTTC
>-|TRBV20-1|TRBD2|TRBJ2-5
CSAPKGLAGGQETQYF
TGCAGTGCTCCGAAGGGACTAGCGGGGGGGCAAGAGACCCAGTACTTC
>-|TRBV12-5|-|TRBJ1-1
CASGPEGGRLAFF
TGTGCTAGTGGTCCCGAGGGGGGTCGGTTGGCTTTCTTT
>many|TRBV11-2|-|TRBJ1-2
CASSPFRPTNYGYTF
TGTGCCAGCAGCCCATTCCGACCGACTAACTATGGCTACACCTTC
>-|TRBV12-3/TRBV12-4|-|TRBJ2-5
CASSLNAGDQETQYF
TGTGCCAGCAGTTTAAACGCAGGGGACCAAGAGACCCAGTACTTC
>many|TRBV15|TRBD2|TRBJ2-7
CATSRELAAYEQYF
TGTGCCACCAGCAGAGAACTAGCGGCCTACGAGCAGTACTTC
>-|TRBV30|TRBD1|TRBJ2-6
CAWSVGTGSSGANVLTF
TGTGCCTGGAGTGTCGGGACAGGGTCGTCTGGGGCCAACGTCCTGACTTTC
>many|TRBV10-2|-|TRBJ1-4
CASTPDSLNEKLFF
TGCGCCAGCACCCCGGACAGCCTTAATGAAAAACTGTTTTTT
>many|TRBV7-2|-|TRBJ2-7
CASSLGRGGVSYEQYF
TGTGCCAGCAGCTTGGGCCGCGGGGGCGTATCCTACGAGCAGTACTTC
>many|TRBV10-3|-|TRBJ1-6
CATADGIQGVSPLHF
TGTGCCACCGCTGACGGTATACAGGGAGTCTCACCCCTCCACTTT
>-|TRBV20-1|TRBD1|TRBJ1-2
CSARKTGLGYGYTF
TGCAGTGCTAGAAAGACAGGGCTCGGCTATGGCTACACCTTC
>-|TRBV29-1|-|TRBJ2-5
CSLIYSQETQYF
TGCAGCTTAATATACAGTCAAGAGACCCAGTACTTC
>-|TRBV6-5|TRBD1|TRBJ2-7
CASSYSWTGDNEQYF
TGTGCCAGCAGTTACTCGTGGACAGGAGATAACGAGCAGTACTTC
>-|TRBV29-1|-|TRBJ1-1
CSVEARGRTNTEAFF
TGCAGCGTTGAGGCCCGGGGGAGAACGAACACTGAAGCTTTCTTT
>-|TRBV25-1|TRBD2|TRBJ2-5
CASSEVRGTSGTQETQYF
TGTGCCAGCAGTGAAGTTCGTGGGACTAGCGGGACTCAAGAGACCCAGTACTTC
>many|TRBV20-1|TRBD1|TRBJ1-5
CSARDWGQGATQPQHF
TGCAGTGCTAGAGATTGGGGACAGGGGGCCACTCAGCCCCAGCATTTT
>-|TRBV2|-|TRBJ1-1
CASVEDQEVLPEAFF
TGTGCCAGCGTTGAAGATCAAGAGGTCCTTCCTGAAGCTTTCTTT
>many|TRBV7-2|TRBD1|TRBJ1-1
CASSVPQRQGENPPPRTEAFF
TGTGCCAGCAGCGTACCCCAGAGACAGGGTGAGAATCCCCCTCCCCGTACTGAAGCTTTCTTT
>many|TRBV7-8|-|TRBJ2-7
CASSVVPYEQYF
TGTGCCAGCAGCGTAGTCCCATACGAGCAGTACTTC
>many|TRBV6-6|-|TRBJ2-7
CASSYHSLGEQYF
TGTGCCAGCAGTTACCACTCTTTAGGAGAGCAGTACTTC